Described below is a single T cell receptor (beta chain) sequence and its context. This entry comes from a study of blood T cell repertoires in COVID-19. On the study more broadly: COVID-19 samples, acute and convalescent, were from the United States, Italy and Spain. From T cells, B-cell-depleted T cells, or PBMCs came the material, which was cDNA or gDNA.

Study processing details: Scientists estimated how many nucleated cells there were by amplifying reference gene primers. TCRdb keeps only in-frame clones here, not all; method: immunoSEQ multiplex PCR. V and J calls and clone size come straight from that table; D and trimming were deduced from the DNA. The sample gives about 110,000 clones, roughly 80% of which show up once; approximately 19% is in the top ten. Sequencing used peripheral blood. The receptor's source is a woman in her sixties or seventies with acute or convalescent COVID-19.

The CDR3 nucleotides read TGTGCCAGTAGTAGATTAGCGGGTACCACAGATACGCAGTATTTT. This translates into CASSRLAGTTDTQYF. This sequence joins TRBV19 and TRBJ2-3, with 7 bases fitting TRBD2. Germline trimming cut 4 bases from V and 2 bases from J; bases unmatched to any gene: 6. This CDR3 spans 15 amino acids. Germline values: CDR1 LNHDA, CDR2 SQIVND (reference sequence).